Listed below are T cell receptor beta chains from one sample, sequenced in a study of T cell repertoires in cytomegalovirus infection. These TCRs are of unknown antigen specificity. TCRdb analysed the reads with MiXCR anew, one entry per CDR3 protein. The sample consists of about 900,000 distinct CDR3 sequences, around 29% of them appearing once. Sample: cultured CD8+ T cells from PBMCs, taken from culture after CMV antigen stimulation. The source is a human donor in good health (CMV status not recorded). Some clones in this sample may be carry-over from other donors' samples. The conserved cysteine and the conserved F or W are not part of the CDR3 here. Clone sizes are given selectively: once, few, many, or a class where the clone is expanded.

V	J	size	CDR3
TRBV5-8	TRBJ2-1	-	ASSAGLAHYNEQF
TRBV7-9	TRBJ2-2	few	ASSPTSGSGTGELF
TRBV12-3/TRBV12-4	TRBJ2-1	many	ASGDPFLAGSYNEQF
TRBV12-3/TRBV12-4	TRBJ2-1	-	ASSEGPAINEQF
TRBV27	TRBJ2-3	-	ASSSLGWSGSTDTQY
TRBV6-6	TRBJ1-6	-	ASRRDSYNSPLH
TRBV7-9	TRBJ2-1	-	ASRAWGVEAYNEQF
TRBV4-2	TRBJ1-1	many	ASSQEGGIEAF
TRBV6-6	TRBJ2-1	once	ATFGSSYNEQF
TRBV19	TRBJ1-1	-	ASSIVQRNTEAF
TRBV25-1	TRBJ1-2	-	ASSGGTAYSSNYGYT
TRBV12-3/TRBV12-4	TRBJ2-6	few	ASRSQGSMNVLT
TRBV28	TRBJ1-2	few	ASSLTAIDYGYT
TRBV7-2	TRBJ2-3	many	ASSLERGYTDTQY
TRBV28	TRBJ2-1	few	ASSFKVGSVWF
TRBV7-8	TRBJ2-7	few	ASSLTAGTSYEQY